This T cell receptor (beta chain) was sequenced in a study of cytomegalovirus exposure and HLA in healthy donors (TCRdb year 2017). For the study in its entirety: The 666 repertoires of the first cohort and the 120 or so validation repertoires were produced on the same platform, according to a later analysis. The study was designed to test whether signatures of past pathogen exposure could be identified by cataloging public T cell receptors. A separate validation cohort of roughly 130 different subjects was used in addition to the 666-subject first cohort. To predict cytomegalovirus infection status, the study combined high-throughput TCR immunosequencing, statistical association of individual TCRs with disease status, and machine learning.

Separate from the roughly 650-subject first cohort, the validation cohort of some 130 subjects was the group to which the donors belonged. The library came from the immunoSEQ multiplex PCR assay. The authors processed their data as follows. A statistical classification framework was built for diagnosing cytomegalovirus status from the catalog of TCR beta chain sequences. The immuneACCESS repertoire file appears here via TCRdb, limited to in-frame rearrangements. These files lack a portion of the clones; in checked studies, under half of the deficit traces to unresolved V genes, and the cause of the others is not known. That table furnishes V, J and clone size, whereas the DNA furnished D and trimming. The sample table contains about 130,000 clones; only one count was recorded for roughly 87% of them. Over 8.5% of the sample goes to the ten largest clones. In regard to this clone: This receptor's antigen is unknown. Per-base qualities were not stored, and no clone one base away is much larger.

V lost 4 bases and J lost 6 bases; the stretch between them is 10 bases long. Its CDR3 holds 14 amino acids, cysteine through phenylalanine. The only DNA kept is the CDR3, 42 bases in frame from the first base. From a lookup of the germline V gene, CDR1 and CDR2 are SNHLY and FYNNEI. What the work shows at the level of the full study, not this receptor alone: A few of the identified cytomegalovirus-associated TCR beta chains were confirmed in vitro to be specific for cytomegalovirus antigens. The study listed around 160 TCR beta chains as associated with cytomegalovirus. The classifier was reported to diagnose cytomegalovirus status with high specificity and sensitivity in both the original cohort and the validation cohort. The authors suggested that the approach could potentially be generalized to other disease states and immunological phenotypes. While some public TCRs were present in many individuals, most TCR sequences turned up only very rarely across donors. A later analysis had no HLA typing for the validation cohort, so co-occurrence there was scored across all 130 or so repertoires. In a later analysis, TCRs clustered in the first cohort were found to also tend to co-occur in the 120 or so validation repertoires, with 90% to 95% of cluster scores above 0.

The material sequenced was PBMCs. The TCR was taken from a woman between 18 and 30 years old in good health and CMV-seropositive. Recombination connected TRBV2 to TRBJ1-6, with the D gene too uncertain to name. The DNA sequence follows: TGTGCCAGCAGTGCGGAGGCTCTTAATTCACCCCTCCACTTT. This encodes CASSAEALNSPLHF.